Listed here are 24 T cell receptor beta chains from one sample, sequenced in a study of blood T cell repertoires in COVID-19. Sequenced by immunoSEQ multiplex PCR; TCRdb stores in-frame clones only, minus some. The table lists about half a million clones, more than 85% of them singletons. Sequencing input: PBMCs or T cells enriched from blood (not recorded which). These receptors all stem from a woman aged 60 to 75 who had recovered from COVID-19.

This clone was picked up a small number of times. The chain uses TRBV15 and TRBJ2-7; D ambiguous. Between the trimmed V and J ends, which lost 0 bases and 3 bases, there was a span of 9 bases. The V gene's germline CDR1 is LNHNV and CDR2 YYDKDF (reference sequence). The CDR3 totals 14 residues. The CDR3 region is CATSRDLVSYEQYV. The DNA for the CDR3 is TGTGCCACCAGCAGAGATCTTGTTAGCTACGAGCAGTACGTC.

The rearrangement links TRBV7-9 to TRBJ1-2; D remains ambiguous. The ends were cut back, 1 base at V and 2 bases at J, with 11 bases in the middle. The CDR3 is 15 residues long. CDR1 SEHNR and CDR2 FQNEAQ come from the germline V gene (reference sequence). This chain's CDR3 is CASSLGQPGNYGYTF. In nucleotides, the CDR3 is TGTGCCAGCAGCTTAGGTCAACCGGGGAACTATGGCTACACCTTC.

CDR3 amino acids: CASSPRNEQFF. In nucleotides, the CDR3 is TGTGCCAGCAGCCCCCGCAATGAGCAGTTCTTC. This rearrangement joins TRBV7-9 to TRBJ2-1, with unresolved D. The CDR3 spans 11 residues. Germline-derived CDR1 and CDR2 are SEHNR and FQNEAQ (reference sequence). V lost 5 bases and J 6 bases, leaving 5 bases between the germline ends.

V usage is TRBV2 and J usage is TRBJ1-1, with 7 bases fitting TRBD1. The V gene end was trimmed by 3 bases and the J gene end by 1 base; junction bases not matched to a gene: 5. Looked up from germline, CDR1 is SNHLY and CDR2 is FYNNEI. CDR3 length: 15 residues. The CDR3 loop is CASSDLGTENTEAFF. CDR3 coding DNA: TGTGCCAGCAGTGATCTCGGGACAGAGAACACTGAAGCTTTCTTT.

The chain links TRBV7-9 to TRBJ1-2; TRBD1 is a possible D gene (6 bases). The germline V gene encodes CDR1 SEHNR and CDR2 FQNEAQ (reference sequence). The CDR3 is 13 residues long. V was cut by 5 bases and J by 6 bases, with 13 bases left in between. CDR3 sequence reads: CASSPGGAHGYTF. The CDR3 region has the DNA TGTGCCAGCAGCCCGGGGGGCGCCCATGGCTACACCTTC.

The genes are TRBV27 and TRBJ1-1; 7 bases map to TRBD1. The CDR3 spans 14 residues. Trimming removed 6 bases from V and 8 bases from J; junction bases left unmatched: 12. From germline, CDR1 is MNHEY and CDR2 SMNVEV (reference sequence). CDR3 sequence: CASRPGTENGEAFF. CDR3 nucleotides: TGTGCCAGCAGACCTGGGACAGAAAATGGAGAAGCTTTCTTT.

This chain joins TRBV29-1 and TRBJ2-5; 9 nucleotides align to TRBD1. The V segment lost 1 base and the J segment 7 bases; nucleotides outside the gene matches: 13. Germline V gene sequence: CDR1 SQVTM, CDR2 ANQGSEA. This CDR3 has 16 residues. The DNA of the CDR3 is TGCAGCGTTGAAGGTTTCATGGGACAGGGTATTGGGACCCAGTACTTC. It codes for CSVEGFMGQGIGTQYF.

In the case of this clone: Additional DNA sequences in this sample encode the identical CDR3. CDR3 DNA sequence: TGTGCCAGCAGTTTAGGCAGCTATGGCTACACCTTC. Translated: CASSLGSYGYTF. The chain links TRBV12-3 or TRBV12-4 to TRBJ1-2, with D unclear. V lost 1 base and J 4 bases, leaving 4 bases between the germline ends. The CDR3 extends over 12 amino acids.

This chain connects TRBV27 to TRBJ1-6; a possible D gene is TRBD1 (5 bases). With 5 bases removed from V and 7 bases from J, the gap between germline ends came to 12 bases. The CDR3 spans 14 residues. Germline V gives CDR1 MNHEY, CDR2 SMNVEV (reference sequence). This CDR3 reads CASSPPGVNSPLHF. The DNA for the CDR3 is TGTGCCAGCAGTCCCCCGGGGGTCAATTCACCCCTCCACTTT.

The V and J genes are TRBV11-3 and TRBJ1-1, with a possible D match to TRBD1 (6 bases). V was trimmed by 4 bases and J by 1 base, leaving 13 bases between them. Germline V gene sequence: CDR1 SGHNT, CDR2 YENEEA. This CDR3 is built from 15 residues. The CDR3 reads CASSSGLQGNTEAFF. CDR3 in DNA: TGTGCCAGCAGCTCAGGGCTACAGGGGAACACTGAAGCTTTCTTT.

This clone was seen a few times. The CDR3 spells CASRYREYEQFF. DNA of the CDR3: TGTGCCAGCAGGTACAGGGAGTATGAGCAGTTCTTC. The chain has TRBV5-8 and TRBJ2-1; weak D call: TRBD1 (6 bases). Trimming removed 5 bases from V and 8 bases from J, with 11 bases in between. CDR3 length: 12 amino acids. Per germline, CDR1 SGHTS and CDR2 YDEGEE.

V and J are TRBV27 and TRBJ1-2, with D uncertain. Germline values: CDR1 MNHEY, CDR2 SMNVEV (reference sequence). This CDR3 contains 14 residues. The V and J ends lost 4 bases and 5 bases respectively, with 14 bases between them. This chain's CDR3 is CASSSPREGYGYTF. The CDR3 DNA sequence: TGTGCCAGCAGTTCTCCTCGGGAAGGGTATGGCTACACCTTC.

V and J are TRBV12-3 or TRBV12-4 and TRBJ1-2; 8 bases are a match to TRBD1. V lost 5 bases to trimming and J lost 7 bases; unmatched junction nucleotides: 3. This CDR3 region has 12 residues. CDR3 sequence reads: CASSTGGLGYTF. CDR3 DNA sequence: TGTGCCAGCAGTACAGGGGGACTTGGCTACACCTTC.

The chain carries TRBV7-7 and TRBJ2-1, with D possibly matching TRBD2 (5 bases). This CDR3 contains 16 residues. Germline V gene data show CDR1 as SSHAT and CDR2 as FNYEAQ (reference sequence). V was pared by 7 bases and J by 0 bases, with 16 bases between. The CDR3 loop is CASTPLTGSSYNEQFF. CDR3 in DNA: TGTGCCAGCACTCCTCTCACGGGGTCCTCCTACAATGAGCAGTTCTTC.

The chain links TRBV5-4 to TRBJ1-2; D is unresolved. The germline gives CDR1 SGHNT, CDR2 YYREEE (reference sequence). This CDR3 contains 12 residues. Trimming shortened V by 4 bases and J by 7 bases, and 11 bases separated the two germline ends. The CDR3 sequence: CASSAEGFGYTF. As DNA, the CDR3 is TGTGCCAGCAGCGCGGAGGGATTTGGCTACACCTTC.

The V and J genes are TRBV6-1 and TRBJ1-2; unclear D gene. The V gene's germline CDR1 is MNHNS and CDR2 SASEGT. The germline V and J ends were trimmed by 1 base and 5 bases, with 5 bases remaining between them. The CDR3 sequence is 12 residues long. Written as DNA, the CDR3 is TGTGCCAGCAGTGAAGGAGGGTATGGCTACACCTTC. It yields the protein CASSEGGYGYTF.

This clone has just one count. V gene TRBV11-2 combines with J gene TRBJ2-7; a possible D gene is TRBD1 (6 bases). Looked up from germline, CDR1 is SGHAT and CDR2 is FQNNGV. CDR3 length: 13 residues. V was trimmed by 6 bases and J by 0 bases, leaving 9 bases between them. CDR3 region: CASRGQLSYEQYF. CDR3 DNA sequence: TGTGCCAGCAGAGGACAGCTCTCCTACGAGCAGTACTTC.

This chain uses TRBV20-1 with TRBJ2-4, with 7 bases that match TRBD1. Germline loops: CDR1 DFQATT, CDR2 SNEGSKA (reference sequence). The CDR3 is 11 residues long. V lost 5 bases and J lost 13; bases outside the gene matches: 8. This chain's CDR3 is CSAPRGGRQYF. The CDR3 DNA is TGCAGTGCTCCCCGAGGGGGCAGGCAGTACTTC.

The chain combines TRBV18 with TRBJ2-5; 8 nucleotides agree with TRBD1. CDR1 and CDR2 from the germline V gene are KGHSH and LQKENI. The length of the CDR3 is 13 residues. The V gene end was trimmed by 5 bases and the J gene end by 2 bases; junction bases not matched to a gene: 1. CDR3 region: CASSRTGQETQYF. The CDR3 DNA follows: TGTGCCAGCTCAAGGACAGGGCAAGAGACCCAGTACTTC.

V and J are TRBV27 and TRBJ2-1, with D uncertain. This CDR3 has 15 residues. Germline values: CDR1 MNHEY, CDR2 SMNVEV (reference sequence). V dropped 0 bases and J dropped 1 base, with 7 bases sitting between them. This chain's CDR3 is CASSLSAVSYNEQFF. CDR3 in DNA: TGTGCCAGCAGTTTATCGGCCGTTTCCTACAATGAGCAGTTCTTC.

The DNA for the CDR3 is TGTGCCAGTAGTAGCTGGGGACAGGGGGCAGATACGCAGTATTTT. This sequence encodes CASSSWGQGADTQYF. The chain is built from TRBV19 and TRBJ2-3; 11 bases map to TRBD1. The CDR3 sequence is 15 residues long. Unmatched junction bases numbered 4, after V lost 4 bases and J lost 4 bases. Germline CDR1 reads LNHDA; CDR2 reads SQIVND (reference sequence). Full variable domain (remainder filled in from reference TRBV19 and TRBJ2-3): DGGITQSPKYLFRKEGQNVTLSCEQNLNHDAMYWYRQDPGQGLRLIYYSQIVNDFQKGDIAEGYSVSREKKESFPLTVTSAQKNPTAFYLCASSSWGQGADTQYFGPGTRLTVL.

This clone has a handful of counts. V is TRBV5-4 and J is TRBJ2-7; 12 nucleotides line up with TRBD2. The CDR3 runs 15 residues. Germline lookup yields CDR1 SGHNT and CDR2 YYREEE (reference sequence). Trimming cost V 4 bases and J 2 bases; bases outside gene matches: 4. Written as DNA, the CDR3 is TGTGCCAGCAGCCAGACTAGCGGGGGCGCCTACGAGCAGTACTTC. Protein: CASSQTSGGAYEQYF. Together with reference TRBV5-4 and TRBJ2-7, the CDR3 gives the full variable domain: ETGVTQSPTHLIKTRGQQVTLRCSSQSGHNTVSWYQQALGQGPQFIFQYYREEENGRGNFPPRFSGLQFPNYSSELNVNALELDDSALYLCASSQTSGGAYEQYFGPGTRLTVT.

The J gene is TRBJ1-5, the V gene TRBV29-1, with no clear D. Germline CDR1 reads SQVTM; CDR2 reads ANQGSEA. The CDR3 is made up of 14 amino acids. Trimming stripped 6 bases from V and 7 bases from J, with 19 bases between. CDR3 region: CSVNDIKLCQPQHF. In DNA, the CDR3 is TGCAGCGTAAACGACATAAAGTTATGCCAGCCCCAGCATTTT.

V usage is TRBV7-2 and J usage is TRBJ2-2, with 11 bases identical to TRBD2. This CDR3 region has 18 residues. Germline CDR1 is SGHTA and CDR2 is FQGNSA. V shed 2 bases and J 4 bases; nucleotides not matched to a gene: 9. CDR3 protein: CASSLQASGGPATGELFF. CDR3 sequence (DNA): TGTGCCAGCAGCTTACAGGCTAGCGGGGGGCCCGCCACCGGGGAGCTGTTTTTT.